Given below is one T cell receptor beta chain in context. Its antigen is still unknown. The data belong to a study of T cell repertoires in cytomegalovirus infection. Overall study: Recently identified HLA-C-restricted CMV epitopes were used, and well-studied HLA-B-restricted CMV epitopes were used as well. Public TCR beta signatures marked donors with CMV infection and the matching HLA.

TCRdb passed the reads through MiXCR, listing each CDR3 protein once. The sample lists tens of thousands of distinct CDR3 sequences, 20% to 25% seen once, with around 70% in the top ten. The study, taken as a whole, reports: Cumulative frequency of public TCR beta families picked out carriers of CMV plus the relevant HLA. The study found HLA-C-restricted CMV-specific TCR beta clonotypes dominating the ex vivo response.

The TCR was taken from a human donor in good health (CMV status not recorded). Some clones in this sample may be carry-over from other donors' samples. The sample was CD8+ T cells from cultured PBMCs, taken from culture after CMV antigen stimulation.

CDR3 coding DNA: TGTGCCAGCAGTCACCGTGACGGGTTCTATGGCTACACCTTC. Translating it yields CASSHRDGFYGYTF. The chain couples TRBV6-1 to TRBJ1-2; D remains ambiguous. This CDR3 spans 14 amino acids. Germline V lookup: CDR1 MNHNS, CDR2 SASEGT. The V end lost 5 bases, the J end lost 4 bases, and 14 bases lay between the germline ends.